The rows below give T cell receptor beta chains drawn from one sample of a study of identifying expanded T cells in peripheral blood. Assay: immunoSEQ multiplex PCR; the TCRdb copy retains only in-frame clones and omits some. There are approximately 120,000 clones in the sample; about nine tenths occur only once, and more than 6.5% lies in the top ten. Material: blood. These receptors originate from a person aged 18 to 75 in good health. Both conserved end residues are part of each CDR3. D genes are given only for firm matches. Not every row has a clone size; where given, it reads once, few, many or a size class.

abundance: NA
len: 13
d_gene: NA
v_gene: TRBV7-2
j_gene: TRBJ2-1
CDR3nt: TGTGCCAGCAGCCTGGACAGTCACAATGAGCAGTTCTTC
CDR3aa: CASSLDSHNEQFF

abundance: NA
len: 17
d_gene: TRBD2
v_gene: TRBV7-6
j_gene: TRBJ2-7
CDR3nt: TGTGCCAGCAGCTCCCCCCTAACTAGCGGGAGGGTCTACGAGCAGTACTTC
CDR3aa: CASSSPLTSGRVYEQYF

abundance: NA
len: 12
d_gene: NA
v_gene: TRBV2
j_gene: TRBJ2-5
CDR3nt: TGTGCCAGCAGTGTAATAGAAGAGACCCAGTACTTC
CDR3aa: CASSVIEETQYF

abundance: NA
len: 12
d_gene: TRBD2
v_gene: TRBV5-1
j_gene: TRBJ2-7
CDR3nt: TGCGCCAGCAGCTCGCGGGGGAGCGAGCAGTACTTC
CDR3aa: CASSSRGSEQYF

abundance: NA
len: 13
d_gene: NA
v_gene: TRBV11-3
j_gene: TRBJ2-2
CDR3nt: TGTGCCAGCAGCTCCCCCGGGACCGGGGAGCTGTTTTTT
CDR3aa: CASSSPGTGELFF

abundance: NA
len: 14
d_gene: TRBD1
v_gene: TRBV19
j_gene: TRBJ2-1
CDR3nt: TGTGCCAGTGCGTCCCTTGACAGGGGCAATGAGCAGTTCTTC
CDR3aa: CASASLDRGNEQFF

abundance: NA
len: 15
d_gene: TRBD2
v_gene: TRBV29-1
j_gene: TRBJ2-2
CDR3nt: TGCAGCGTTGCGAGGACTAGCGGGAGTGGCGGGGAGCTGTTTTTT
CDR3aa: CSVARTSGSGGELFF

abundance: NA
len: 15
d_gene: NA
v_gene: TRBV19
j_gene: TRBJ1-1
CDR3nt: TGTGCCAGTAGTATATCAGGGCACCCGAGCACTGAAGCTTTCTTT
CDR3aa: CASSISGHPSTEAFF

abundance: NA
len: 12
d_gene: NA
v_gene: TRBV5-1
j_gene: TRBJ2-7
CDR3nt: TGCGCCAGCAGTACAACGTCCTACGAGCAGTACTTC
CDR3aa: CASSTTSYEQYF

abundance: NA
len: 12
d_gene: NA
v_gene: TRBV5-1
j_gene: TRBJ1-2
CDR3nt: TGCGCCAGCAGCTTGTGGTCAGATGGCTACACCTTC
CDR3aa: CASSLWSDGYTF

abundance: NA
len: 19
d_gene: NA
v_gene: TRBV7-2
j_gene: TRBJ2-4
CDR3nt: TGTGCCAGCAGCTTTGACGGGCGGGAATGGGGGTCTGCCAAAAACATTCAGTACTTC
CDR3aa: CASSFDGREWGSAKNIQYF

abundance: NA
len: 14
d_gene: TRBD1
v_gene: TRBV5-1
j_gene: TRBJ1-1
CDR3nt: TGCGCCAGCAGGAGGGACAGGAAGAACACTGAAGCTTTCTTT
CDR3aa: CASRRDRKNTEAFF

abundance: NA
len: 16
d_gene: NA
v_gene: TRBV6-1
j_gene: TRBJ2-3
CDR3nt: TGTGCCAGCAGTGCAGCAATCTCGGGTCCCACAGATACGCAGTATTTT
CDR3aa: CASSAAISGPTDTQYF

abundance: NA
len: 10
d_gene: NA
v_gene: TRBV6-1
j_gene: TRBJ2-7
CDR3nt: TGTGCCAGCAATTCCTACGAGCAGTACTTC
CDR3aa: CASNSYEQYF

abundance: NA
len: 13
d_gene: TRBD1
v_gene: TRBV28
j_gene: TRBJ2-7
CDR3nt: TGTGCCAGCACCGGGACAGGTCTCTACGAGCAGTACTTC
CDR3aa: CASTGTGLYEQYF

abundance: NA
len: 14
d_gene: TRBD1
v_gene: TRBV7-9
j_gene: TRBJ2-7
CDR3nt: TGTGCCAGCAGCTTCACAAAGGGGGCTTACGAGCAGTACTTC
CDR3aa: CASSFTKGAYEQYF

abundance: NA
len: 14
d_gene: NA
v_gene: TRBV5-6
j_gene: TRBJ1-2
CDR3nt: TGTGCCACCACTAAAAAAAGTAGGGATCATGGCTACACCTTC
CDR3aa: CATTKKSRDHGYTF

abundance: NA
len: 17
d_gene: NA
v_gene: TRBV9
j_gene: TRBJ2-1
CDR3nt: TGTGCCAGCAGCCCCCAAGGGGGGGGTTCGTTTGACATTGAGCAGTTCTTC
CDR3aa: CASSPQGGGSFDIEQFF

abundance: NA
len: 17
d_gene: TRBD2
v_gene: TRBV9
j_gene: TRBJ2-1
CDR3nt: TGTGCCAGCAGCAAAGGGCCGCGGGGGAGCTCCTACAATGAGCAGTTCTTC
CDR3aa: CASSKGPRGSSYNEQFF

abundance: NA
len: 15
d_gene: TRBD1
v_gene: TRBV11-2
j_gene: TRBJ1-1
CDR3nt: TGTGCCAGCAGCTTAGGAGTGGACAGGGGAGATGAAGCTTTCTTT
CDR3aa: CASSLGVDRGDEAFF

abundance: NA
len: 14
d_gene: TRBD1
v_gene: TRBV6-1
j_gene: TRBJ1-5
CDR3nt: TGTGCCAGCACTGCGGGACAGGGCCATCAGCCCCAGCATTTT
CDR3aa: CASTAGQGHQPQHF

abundance: NA
len: 16
d_gene: NA
v_gene: TRBV6-5
j_gene: TRBJ1-4
CDR3nt: TGTGCCAGCAGTTACCTGTTTGGGGAACGGGATGAAAAACTGTTTTTT
CDR3aa: CASSYLFGERDEKLFF

abundance: NA
len: 15
d_gene: NA
v_gene: TRBV7-9
j_gene: TRBJ2-1
CDR3nt: TGTGCCAGCAGCTTAAGTGAGACGGTGGACGATGAGCAGTTCTTC
CDR3aa: CASSLSETVDDEQFF

abundance: few
len: 15
d_gene: NA
v_gene: TRBV5-1
j_gene: TRBJ1-2
CDR3nt: TGCGCCAGCAGCTTGGAAGGGGGGCAGGTTGACGGCTACACCTTC
CDR3aa: CASSLEGGQVDGYTF

abundance: NA
len: 14
d_gene: TRBD1
v_gene: TRBV29-1
j_gene: TRBJ1-6
CDR3nt: TGCAGCGTTGGGACAGGGGTCTATAATTCACCCCTCCACTTT
CDR3aa: CSVGTGVYNSPLHF

abundance: once
len: 14
d_gene: NA
v_gene: TRBV2
j_gene: TRBJ2-7
CDR3nt: TGTGCCAGCGGTCAGGACGGGCGATCCTACGAGCAGTACTTC
CDR3aa: CASGQDGRSYEQYF

abundance: NA
len: 11
d_gene: NA
v_gene: TRBV10-3
j_gene: TRBJ2-7
CDR3nt: TGTGCCATTGGGGACCAAATGGAGCAGTACTTC
CDR3aa: CAIGDQMEQYF

abundance: NA
len: 15
d_gene: NA
v_gene: TRBV5-4
j_gene: TRBJ2-1
CDR3nt: TGTGCCAGCAGCTTAAACCTAGGGTCCTACAATGAGCAGTTCTTC
CDR3aa: CASSLNLGSYNEQFF

abundance: NA
len: 17
d_gene: TRBD2
v_gene: TRBV10-2
j_gene: TRBJ2-7
CDR3nt: TGCGCCAGCAGTGGGGCTAGCGGGGGGAGGAAGAGGAACGAGCAGTACTTC
CDR3aa: CASSGASGGRKRNEQYF

abundance: NA
len: 13
d_gene: NA
v_gene: TRBV7-2
j_gene: TRBJ2-5
CDR3nt: TGTGCCAGCAGCTTAGCGCAGAGGTCGGCCCAGTACTTC
CDR3aa: CASSLAQRSAQYF

abundance: NA
len: 13
d_gene: TRBD1
v_gene: TRBV29-1
j_gene: TRBJ2-1
CDR3nt: TGCAGCGTTGCGGGACAGGCTTTCTATGAGCAGTTCTTC
CDR3aa: CSVAGQAFYEQFF

abundance: NA
len: 12
d_gene: TRBD2
v_gene: TRBV6-6
j_gene: TRBJ2-5
CDR3nt: TGTGCCAGCGGCGGGGGGAGAGAGACCCAGTACTTC
CDR3aa: CASGGGRETQYF

abundance: NA
len: 13
d_gene: TRBD1
v_gene: TRBV10-2
j_gene: TRBJ1-2
CDR3nt: TGCGCCAGCAGTAGGACAGGGGGGTATGGCTACACCTTC
CDR3aa: CASSRTGGYGYTF

abundance: NA
len: 14
d_gene: NA
v_gene: TRBV5-5
j_gene: TRBJ1-4
CDR3nt: TGTGCCAGCAGCTTCTGGGTTGTAGATGAAAAACTGTTTTTT
CDR3aa: CASSFWVVDEKLFF

abundance: NA
len: 17
d_gene: TRBD2
v_gene: TRBV7-9
j_gene: TRBJ2-7
CDR3nt: TGTGCCAGCAGCCCCGGGACTAGCGGGAGCACCGTCTACGAGCAGTACTTC
CDR3aa: CASSPGTSGSTVYEQYF

abundance: NA
len: 16
d_gene: TRBD1
v_gene: TRBV7-8
j_gene: TRBJ2-1
CDR3nt: TGTGCCAGCAGCCGGTCGACGGGGACAGGTTACAATGAGCAGTTCTTC
CDR3aa: CASSRSTGTGYNEQFF

abundance: NA
len: 13
d_gene: TRBD2
v_gene: TRBV7-3
j_gene: TRBJ2-5
CDR3nt: TGTGCCAGCAGCAGGACTAGCGGCGAGACCCAGTACTTC
CDR3aa: CASSRTSGETQYF

abundance: many
len: 15
d_gene: TRBD1
v_gene: TRBV30
j_gene: TRBJ1-4
CDR3nt: TGTGCCTGGAGTGATCGACAGGGGGCGAATGAAAAACTGTTTTTT
CDR3aa: CAWSDRQGANEKLFF

abundance: NA
len: 13
d_gene: NA
v_gene: TRBV21-1
j_gene: TRBJ2-7
CDR3nt: TGTGCCAGCAGTTTTTTCGAGTGGAACGAGCAGTACTTC
CDR3aa: CASSFFEWNEQYF

abundance: NA
len: 15
d_gene: TRBD2
v_gene: TRBV7-3
j_gene: TRBJ2-1
CDR3nt: TGTGCCAGCAGCCCTACTAGCGGGGCCTACAATGAGCAGTTCTTC
CDR3aa: CASSPTSGAYNEQFF

abundance: NA
len: 13
d_gene: NA
v_gene: TRBV5-6
j_gene: TRBJ2-2
CDR3nt: TGTGCCAGCAGCTACGACACTAGCTTGGAGCTGTTTTTT
CDR3aa: CASSYDTSLELFF

abundance: NA
len: 14
d_gene: NA
v_gene: TRBV18
j_gene: TRBJ1-1
CDR3nt: TGTGCCAGCTCACCACCGAACAGAGCGTTTGAAGCTTTCTTT
CDR3aa: CASSPPNRAFEAFF

abundance: NA
len: 15
d_gene: NA
v_gene: TRBV9
j_gene: TRBJ1-2
CDR3nt: TGTGCCAGCAGCGTGGGAACAGGAGTATACGATGGCTACACCTTC
CDR3aa: CASSVGTGVYDGYTF

abundance: once
len: 12
d_gene: NA
v_gene: TRBV6-1
j_gene: TRBJ1-2
CDR3nt: TGTGCCAGCAGTGAATTTGGGGGCGGCTACACCTTC
CDR3aa: CASSEFGGGYTF

abundance: NA
len: 14
d_gene: NA
v_gene: TRBV11-3
j_gene: TRBJ2-1
CDR3nt: TGTGCCAGCAGCTTGTATGGGTCGCAGAATGAGCAGTTCTTC
CDR3aa: CASSLYGSQNEQFF

abundance: NA
len: 15
d_gene: NA
v_gene: TRBV9
j_gene: TRBJ2-7
CDR3nt: TGTGCCAGCAGCGTAGGGACTCCAGGTGTGAGCGAGCAGTACTTC
CDR3aa: CASSVGTPGVSEQYF

abundance: NA
len: 14
d_gene: NA
v_gene: TRBV5-1
j_gene: TRBJ1-4
CDR3nt: TGCGCCAGCAGCCGCGGGAGGACTAATGAAAAACTGTTTTTT
CDR3aa: CASSRGRTNEKLFF

abundance: NA
len: 14
d_gene: NA
v_gene: TRBV6-6
j_gene: TRBJ1-4
CDR3nt: TGTGCCAGCAGTTACTCGGGTCGGGTTGAAAAACTGTTTTTT
CDR3aa: CASSYSGRVEKLFF

abundance: NA
len: 14
d_gene: NA
v_gene: TRBV14
j_gene: TRBJ2-7
CDR3nt: TGTGCCAGCAGCCAACTTGACGGTCGCTACGAGCAGTACTTC
CDR3aa: CASSQLDGRYEQYF